One sample yielded the 7 T cell receptor beta chains listed below, sequenced in a study of shared clonotypes between healthy human individuals. Assay: immunoSEQ multiplex PCR; the TCRdb copy retains only in-frame clones and omits some. The table has about 2.5 million clones, 92% seen once. Sequencing input: naive CD4+ T cells from PBMCs. Documented subset: CD45RA+ positively selected. The receptors here all came from a man aged 18 to 30 in good health. Some clones in this sample may be carry-over from other donors' samples.

This clone was seen just once. The rearrangement joins TRBV5-6 to TRBJ1-6; D gene unclear. Germline CDR1 reads SGHDT; CDR2 reads YYEEEE. Trimming shortened V by 0 bases and J by 10 bases, and 20 bases separated the two germline ends. CDR3 length equals 17 residues. As DNA, the CDR3 is TGTGCCAGCAGCTTGGTTGGGAGGGATCCCCCAGAATCACCCCTCCACTTT. Amino acid sequence: CASSLVGRDPPESPLHF.

The chain uses TRBV5-1 and TRBJ2-6; TRBD1 aligns across 10 bases. The trim removed 0 bases at V and 1 base at J, leaving 13 bases unmatched. The CDR3 has 21 amino acids. Germline V lookup: CDR1 SGHRS, CDR2 YFSETQ. Here the CDR3 reads CASSLVAIGTGDGSGANVLTF. CDR3 DNA: TGCGCCAGCAGCTTGGTGGCCATAGGGACAGGGGATGGGTCTGGGGCCAACGTCCTGACTTTC.

The table lists this clone with a count of one. The chain uses TRBV5-1 and TRBJ2-7, with 9 bases matching TRBD2. The CDR3 length is 15 residues. V lost 5 bases, J lost 3 bases, and 9 bases stayed unmatched. In germline, CDR1 is SGHRS, CDR2 YFSETQ. Here the CDR3 reads CASRIGTSIIYEQYF. In DNA, the CDR3 is TGCGCCAGCAGGATAGGGACTAGCATCATCTACGAGCAGTACTTC.

The rearrangement uses TRBV28 and TRBJ2-1; TRBD2 agrees at 11 bases. This CDR3 spans 15 amino acids. The germline V gene has CDR1 MDHEN and CDR2 SYDVKM. J was trimmed by 9 bases and V by 5 bases; bases with no gene match: 9. CDR3 sequence: CASSRSGRAGGEQFF. The CDR3 region has the DNA TGTGCCAGCAGTCGTAGCGGGAGGGCCGGTGGTGAGCAGTTCTTC.

The J gene is TRBJ1-4, the V gene TRBV5-1; D is perhaps TRBD1 (5 bases). The V end was cut by 4 bases, the J end by 8 bases, with 15 bases between. CDR1 and CDR2 from the germline V gene are SGHRS and YFSETQ. The CDR3 has 14 residues. CDR3: CASSPGWRDEKLFF. The CDR3 DNA is TGCGCCAGCAGCCCGGGCTGGAGGGACGAAAAACTGTTTTTT.

The chain carries TRBV6-5 and TRBJ2-3; D tentatively reads TRBD1 or TRBD2 (5 bases each). Germline CDR1 and CDR2: MNHEY and SVGAGI. The length of the CDR3 is 14 residues. Trimming removed 4 bases from V and 2 bases from J, with 10 bases in between. The CDR3 DNA reads as TGTGCCAGCAGTTCCCGGGACCACACAGATACGCAGTATTTT. Its translation: CASSSRDHTDTQYF.

This chain joins TRBV12-2 and TRBJ1-2. TRBV12-2 represents a pseudogene. The CDR3 loop spans 14 amino acids. CDR3 region: CASRLKGYNYGYTF. The CDR3 DNA follows: TGTGCAAGTCGCTTAAAGGGTTACAACTATGGCTACACCTTC.